This T cell receptor beta chain comes out of a study of response to subunit inactivated influenza vaccine. Overall study results and limits: Authors suggested each seasonal influenza vaccination recruits few new T cells.

CDR1 is WSHSY and CDR2 is SAAADI in the germline V gene. The CDR3 sequence is 13 residues long. Trimming shortened V by 5 bases and J by 7 bases, and 9 bases separated the two germline ends. TCRdb re-called the RT-PCR reads through MiXCR, storing one row per CDR3 protein. The table lists 500,000 to 600,000 distinct CDR3 sequences, approximately 12% of them singletons. This clonotype has only a few counts. Its specificity is not known. The sequencing used PBMCs from blood, collected on the day of vaccination. The clonotype originates from a man in his fifties or sixties who received an inactivated influenza vaccine. The V gene is TRBV10-2, the J gene TRBJ1-6, with D unclear. CDR3 in DNA: TGCGCCAGCAGTCCGGACCAAAATTCACCCCTCCACTTT. As protein: CASSPDQNSPLHF.